The 20 T cell receptor beta chains in this list originate from one sample, sequenced in a study of cytomegalovirus exposure and HLA in healthy donors. The PCR ran on 60 Vbeta and 13 Jbeta primers. TCRdb keeps only in-frame clones here, not all; method: immunoSEQ multiplex PCR. The sample has fewer than 100,000 clones; roughly three quarters are singletons. Sequencing was done on a sample of PBMCs. The receptors were gathered from a woman aged 35 to 49 in good health and CMV-seronegative.

V gene TRBV6-6 combines with J gene TRBJ1-1, with D perhaps matching TRBD1 (5 bases). Germline V gene data show CDR1 as MNHNY and CDR2 as SVGAGI (reference sequence). Trimming took off 7 bases at V and 1 base at J, with 10 bases between the two ends. This CDR3 is built from 13 residues. CDR3 sequence: CASTPQGNTEAFF. CDR3 in DNA: TGTGCCAGCACTCCCCAGGGGAACACTGAAGCTTTCTTT.

The rearrangement links TRBV4-2 to TRBJ2-7; a possible D gene is TRBD2 (6 bases). Trimming removed 4 bases from V and 4 bases from J, with 14 bases in between. CDR1 and CDR2 from the germline V gene are LGHNA and YNFKEQ. The CDR3 loop spans 14 amino acids. In DNA, the CDR3 is TGTGCCAGCAGCCCGGAGACTAGAGGGTACGAGCAGTACTTC. Translation: CASSPETRGYEQYF.

The chain couples TRBV7-9 to TRBJ2-5, with 8 bases identical to TRBD1. After removal of 5 bases from V and 5 bases from J, the junction contained 4 bases not matched to a gene. This CDR3 is 13 amino acids long. Germline CDR1 and CDR2: SEHNR and FQNEAQ (reference sequence). CDR3 sequence reads: CASSPGQGETQYF. As DNA, the CDR3 is TGTGCCAGCAGCCCCGGACAGGGCGAGACCCAGTACTTC.

The rearrangement joins TRBV7-9 to TRBJ2-1; TRBD2 aligns across 11 bases. Per the germline V gene, CDR1 is SEHNR and CDR2 is FQNEAQ (reference sequence). This CDR3 region has 13 residues. V was clipped by 6 bases and J by 9 bases; unmatched bases: 4. CDR3 DNA sequence: TGTGCCAGCAGGCTAGCGGGGGGTCTTGAGCAGTTCTTC. It codes for CASRLAGGLEQFF.

The rearrangement uses TRBV7-3 and TRBJ2-1, with TRBD2 identical over 9 bases. CDR3 size: 15 residues. Germline V gene lookup returns CDR1 SGHTA and CDR2 FQGTGA. J lost 5 bases, V lost 1 base, and 3 bases had no gene match. The CDR3: CASSLSGGANNEQFF. In nucleotides, the CDR3 is TGTGCCAGCAGCTTAAGCGGGGGGGCAAACAATGAGCAGTTCTTC.

CDR3 in DNA: TGTGCCTGGAGTTTTAGGGGGCGGAACACTGAAGCTTTCTTT. Protein: CAWSFRGRNTEAFF. This sequence joins TRBV30 and TRBJ1-1; TRBD1 agrees at 7 bases. CDR3 length: 14 amino acids. CDR1 GTSNPN and CDR2 SVGIG come from the germline V gene (reference sequence). The V gene end was trimmed by 2 bases and the J gene end by 1 base; junction bases not matched to a gene: 4.

V usage is TRBV7-6 and J usage is TRBJ2-3; TRBD2 matches 13 bases. V was pared by 5 bases and J by 5 bases, with 10 bases of the junction left unmatched. CDR1 and CDR2 from the germline V gene are SGHVS and FNYEAQ. The CDR3 runs to 17 residues. The CDR3 protein is CASSKYTSGGAGDTQYF. The CDR3 DNA reads TGTGCCAGCAGCAAGTACACTAGCGGGGGGGCTGGAGATACGCAGTATTTT.

This chain uses TRBV19 with TRBJ1-5, with D possibly being TRBD1 (6 bases). This CDR3 is built from 13 residues. Germline V CDR1 and CDR2: LNHDA, SQIVND (reference sequence). The V end was cut by 6 bases, the J end by 1 base, with 7 bases between. CDR3 residues: CASSRGSNQPQHF. CDR3 nucleotide sequence: TGTGCCAGTAGCAGGGGAAGCAATCAGCCCCAGCATTTT. Full variable domain (remainder filled in from reference TRBV19 and TRBJ1-5): DGGITQSPKYLFRKEGQNVTLSCEQNLNHDAMYWYRQDPGQGLRLIYYSQIVNDFQKGDIAEGYSVSREKKESFPLTVTSAQKNPTAFYLCASSRGSNQPQHFGDGTRLSIL.

The chain carries TRBV6-1 and TRBJ1-1; D is unresolved. The CDR3 has 15 residues. From germline, CDR1 is MNHNS and CDR2 SASEGT. V was cut by 2 bases and J by 0 bases, with 10 bases left in between. The DNA for the CDR3 is TGTGCCAGCAGTGAAACGGGATATATGAACACTGAAGCTTTCTTT. Protein: CASSETGYMNTEAFF.

This clone occurred once. The chain recombines TRBV19 with TRBJ2-7, with 9 bases identical to TRBD2. The CDR3 runs 16 residues. Germline V gene sequence: CDR1 LNHDA, CDR2 SQIVND (reference sequence). With 3 bases clipped from V and 7 bases from J, the junction kept 13 bases outside the gene matches. The CDR3 nucleotides are TGTGCCAGTAGTATTGGTAGCGGGGGCTCCTTACGAGAGCAGTACTTC. Protein: CASSIGSGGSLREQYF.

This CDR3 reads CASSSGGWDTEAFF. In DNA, the CDR3 is TGTGCCAGCAGCTCAGGGGGCTGGGACACTGAAGCTTTCTTT. The V and J genes are TRBV11-3 and TRBJ1-1; 8 bases agree with TRBD1. The trim removed 4 bases at V and 3 bases at J, leaving 4 bases unmatched. Germline V gene lookup returns CDR1 SGHNT and CDR2 YENEEA. The CDR3 covers 14 residues.

This chain connects TRBV7-8 to TRBJ1-1; D is ambiguous. Germline V gene sequence: CDR1 SGHVS, CDR2 FQNEAQ. The length of the CDR3 is 15 residues. V lost 2 bases and J lost 1, with 11 bases in between. The CDR3 here is CASSLNWSGNTEAFF. The CDR3 DNA reads TGTGCCAGCAGCTTAAATTGGTCGGGGAACACTGAAGCTTTCTTT. The variable domain in full, with the rest retrieved from reference TRBV7-8 and TRBJ1-1, is GAGVSQSPRYKVAKRGQDVALRCDPISGHVSLFWYQQALGQGPEFLTYFQNEAQLDKSGLPSDRFFAERPEGSVSTLKIQRTQQEDSAVYLCASSLNWSGNTEAFFGQGTRLTVV.

This chain uses TRBV9 with TRBJ1-2; 9 nucleotides line up with TRBD1. Germline lookup yields CDR1 SGDLS and CDR2 YYNGEE. Germline trimming cut 1 base from V and 8 bases from J; bases unmatched to any gene: 6. There are 14 residues in the CDR3. DNA of the CDR3: TGTGCCAGCAGCGTATACGACAGGGGGGAGGGCTACACCTTC. The encoded protein is CASSVYDRGEGYTF.

The rearrangement joins TRBV7-2 to TRBJ1-5, with no clear D. CDR1 and CDR2 from the germline V gene are SGHTA and FQGNSA. V gave up 5 bases and J gave up 5 bases, with 7 bases separating them. The CDR3 is 12 residues long. DNA of the CDR3: TGTGCCAGCAGCGCATACTATCAGCCCCAGCATTTT. Residues: CASSAYYQPQHF.

Remarks on this clone: The junction shows a germline mismatch at one end, possibly a read error. This chain connects TRBV2 to TRBJ2-1; perhaps TRBD1 as D (6 bases). Per germline, CDR1 SNHLY and CDR2 FYNNEI. CDR3 length: 15 amino acids. CDR3 loop: CASREDRLAYNEQFF. DNA of the CDR3: TGTGCCAGCAGGGAAGACAGGTTAGCTTACAATGAGCAGTTCTTC. The full variable domain, its missing parts supplied by reference TRBV2 and TRBJ2-1, is EPEVTQTPSHQVTQMGQEVILRCVPISNHLYFYWYRQILGQKVEFLVSFYNNEISEKSEIFDDQFSVERPDGSNFTLKIRSTKLEDSAMYFCASREDRLAYNEQFFGPGTRLTVL.

The J gene is TRBJ2-1, the V gene TRBV5-4; 7 bases line up with TRBD1. Germline loops: CDR1 SGHNT, CDR2 YYREEE (reference sequence). There are 15 residues in the CDR3. V gave up 9 bases and J gave up 0 bases; unmatched junction bases: 9. CDR3 nucleotide sequence: TGTGCCACCCTATGGAAGGGGGCCTCCTACAATGAGCAGTTCTTC. Translated: CATLWKGASYNEQFF.

The chain links TRBV19 to TRBJ1-1; 7 bases are shared with TRBD1. Germline V gives CDR1 LNHDA, CDR2 SQIVND (reference sequence). Germline trimming cut 8 bases from V and 1 base from J; bases unmatched to any gene: 7. The CDR3 is 14 amino acids. The CDR3 loop is CASSPGQKNTEAFF. DNA for the CDR3: TGTGCCAGTTCCCCGGGACAGAAGAACACTGAAGCTTTCTTT.

This chain links TRBV27 with TRBJ2-3; D gene ambiguous. CDR1 and CDR2 from the germline V gene are MNHEY and SMNVEV (reference sequence). The CDR3 loop spans 12 amino acids. V was trimmed by 4 bases and J by 2 bases, leaving 4 bases between them. In nucleotides, the CDR3 is TGTGCCAGCAGTTCCAACACAGATACGCAGTATTTT. Its translation: CASSSNTDTQYF.

This clone has a handful of counts. The chain links TRBV19 to TRBJ1-4; 10 bases line up with TRBD1. The germline V gene has CDR1 LNHDA and CDR2 SQIVND (reference sequence). The junction had 4 bases not matched to a gene; V was cut back by 4 bases and J by 8 bases. The CDR3 covers 14 residues. In nucleotides, the CDR3 is TGTGCCAGTAGTAGACAGGGGGCAGAGGAAAAACTGTTTTTT. Translating gives CASSRQGAEEKLFF.

Turning to this clone: One junction end disagrees with the germline gene, perhaps due to a read error. The chain recombines TRBV5-1 with TRBJ1-6, with D unresolved. The V gene's germline CDR1 is SGHRS and CDR2 YFSETQ. The CDR3 consists of 17 residues. CDR3 sequence reads: CASSLKLGSSGNSPLNF. The CDR3 bases are TGCGCCAGCAGCTTGAAGTTAGGCTCCTCGGGTAATTCACCCCTCAACTTT. Full variable domain (rest looked up from reference TRBV5-1 and TRBJ1-6): KAGVTQTPRYLIKTRGQQVTLSCSPISGHRSVSWYQQTPGQGLQFLFEYFSETQRNKGNFPGRFSGRQFSNSRSEMNVSTLELGDSALYLCASSLKLGSSGNSPLNFGNGTRLTVT.